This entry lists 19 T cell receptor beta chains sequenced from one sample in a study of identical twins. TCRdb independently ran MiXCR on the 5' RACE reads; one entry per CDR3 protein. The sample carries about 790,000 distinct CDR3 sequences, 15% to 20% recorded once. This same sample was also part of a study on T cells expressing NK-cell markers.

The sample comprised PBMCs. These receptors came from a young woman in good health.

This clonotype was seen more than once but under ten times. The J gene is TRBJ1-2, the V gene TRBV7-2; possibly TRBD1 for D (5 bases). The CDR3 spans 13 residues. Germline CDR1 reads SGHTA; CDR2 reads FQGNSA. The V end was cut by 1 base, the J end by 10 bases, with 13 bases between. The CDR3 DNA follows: TGTGCCAGCAGCTTAGGCAGGGAGGTCTACTACACCTTC. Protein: CASSLGREVYYTF.

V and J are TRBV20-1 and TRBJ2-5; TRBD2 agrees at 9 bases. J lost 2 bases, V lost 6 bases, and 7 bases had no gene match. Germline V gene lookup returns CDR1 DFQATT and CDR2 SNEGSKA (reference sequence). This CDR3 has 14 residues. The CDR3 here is CSAPAGGPQETQYF. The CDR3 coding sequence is TGCAGTGCCCCAGCGGGAGGCCCACAAGAGACCCAGTACTTC.

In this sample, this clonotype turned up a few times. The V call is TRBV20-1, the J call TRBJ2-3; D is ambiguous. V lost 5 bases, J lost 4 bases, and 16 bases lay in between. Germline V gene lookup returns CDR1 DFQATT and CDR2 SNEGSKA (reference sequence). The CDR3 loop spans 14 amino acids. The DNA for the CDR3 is TGCAGTGCTCATCACCCTATTTCGGCAGATACGCAGTATTTT. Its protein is CSAHHPISADTQYF.

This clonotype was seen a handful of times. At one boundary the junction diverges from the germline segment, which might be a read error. CDR3 amino acids: CATRDRGRENF. Here the CDR3 DNA reads TGTGCCACCCGGGACAGGGGACGAGAAAATTTT. The V call is TRBV7-7, the J call TRBJ2-3, with 10 bases matching TRBD1. Germline CDR1 is SSHAT and CDR2 is FNYEAQ (reference sequence). The CDR3 totals 11 residues.

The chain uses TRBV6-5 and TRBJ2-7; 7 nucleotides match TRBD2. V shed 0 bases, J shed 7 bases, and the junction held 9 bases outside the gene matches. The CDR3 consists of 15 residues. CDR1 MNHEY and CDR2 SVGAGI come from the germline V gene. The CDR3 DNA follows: TGTGCCAGCAGTTACTCGGCTAGCGGACCGCGGGAGCAGTACTTC. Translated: CASSYSASGPREQYF.

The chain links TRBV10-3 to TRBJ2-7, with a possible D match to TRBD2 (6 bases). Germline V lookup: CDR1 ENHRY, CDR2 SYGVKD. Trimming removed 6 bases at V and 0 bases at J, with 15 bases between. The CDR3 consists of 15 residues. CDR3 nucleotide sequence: TGTGCCATCAGCAAAGGCCCGGGGGTCTCCTACGAGCAGTACTTC. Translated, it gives CAISKGPGVSYEQYF.

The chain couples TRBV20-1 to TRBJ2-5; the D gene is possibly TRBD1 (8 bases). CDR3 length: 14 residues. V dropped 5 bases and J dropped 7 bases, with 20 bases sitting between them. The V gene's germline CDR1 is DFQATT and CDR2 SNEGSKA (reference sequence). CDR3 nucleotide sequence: TGCAGTGCTCCGGTGACAGGGGAGGGGGTGACCCAGTACTTC. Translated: CSAPVTGEGVTQYF.

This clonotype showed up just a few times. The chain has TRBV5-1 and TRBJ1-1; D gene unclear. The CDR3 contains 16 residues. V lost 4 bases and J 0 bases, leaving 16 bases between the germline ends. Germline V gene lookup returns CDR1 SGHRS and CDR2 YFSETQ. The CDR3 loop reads CASSLAHSGLNTEAFF. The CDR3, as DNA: TGCGCCAGCAGCCTCGCCCACAGCGGACTGAACACTGAAGCTTTCTTT. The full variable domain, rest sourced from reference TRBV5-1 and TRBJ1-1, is KAGVTQTPRYLIKTRGQQVTLSCSPISGHRSVSWYQQTPGQGLQFLFEYFSETQRNKGNFPGRFSGRQFSNSRSEMNVSTLELGDSALYLCASSLAHSGLNTEAFFGQGTRLTVV.

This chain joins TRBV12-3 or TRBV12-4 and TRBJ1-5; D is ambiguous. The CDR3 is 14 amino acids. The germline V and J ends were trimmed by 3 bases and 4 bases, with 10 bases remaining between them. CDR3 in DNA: TGTGCCAGCAGTTTCCTTCTGGGAAATCAGCCCCAGCATTTT. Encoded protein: CASSFLLGNQPQHF.

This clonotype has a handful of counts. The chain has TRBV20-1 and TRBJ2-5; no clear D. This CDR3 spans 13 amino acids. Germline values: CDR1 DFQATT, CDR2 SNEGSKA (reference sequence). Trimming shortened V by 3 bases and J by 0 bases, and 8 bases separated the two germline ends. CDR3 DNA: TGCAGTGCTAGTCTCAACTACCAAGAGACCCAGTACTTC. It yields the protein CSASLNYQETQYF.

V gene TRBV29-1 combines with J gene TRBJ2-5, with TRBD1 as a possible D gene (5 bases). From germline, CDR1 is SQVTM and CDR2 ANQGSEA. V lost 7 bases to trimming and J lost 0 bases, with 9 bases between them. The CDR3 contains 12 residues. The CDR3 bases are TGCAGCGGGAAGGGGAACCAAGAGACCCAGTACTTC. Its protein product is CSGKGNQETQYF.

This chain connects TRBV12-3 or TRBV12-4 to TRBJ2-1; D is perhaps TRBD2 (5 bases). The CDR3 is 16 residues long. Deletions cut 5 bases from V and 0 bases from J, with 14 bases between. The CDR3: CASSPKRESSYNEQFF. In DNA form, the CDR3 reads TGTGCCAGCAGTCCCAAGAGGGAGAGCTCCTACAATGAGCAGTTCTTC.

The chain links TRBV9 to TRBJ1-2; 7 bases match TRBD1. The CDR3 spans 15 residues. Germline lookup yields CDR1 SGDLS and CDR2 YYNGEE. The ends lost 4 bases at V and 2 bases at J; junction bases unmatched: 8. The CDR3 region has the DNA TGTGCCAGCAGCACCAGTACAGGGGTGAACTATGGCTACACCTTC. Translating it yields CASSTSTGVNYGYTF.

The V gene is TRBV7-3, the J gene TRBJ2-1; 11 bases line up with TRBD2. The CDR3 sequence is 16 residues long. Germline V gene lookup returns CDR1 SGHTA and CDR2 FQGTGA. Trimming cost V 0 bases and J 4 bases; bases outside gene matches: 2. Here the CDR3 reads CASSLTSGGGYNEQFF. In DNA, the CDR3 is TGTGCCAGCAGCTTAACTAGCGGGGGGGGGTACAATGAGCAGTTCTTC.

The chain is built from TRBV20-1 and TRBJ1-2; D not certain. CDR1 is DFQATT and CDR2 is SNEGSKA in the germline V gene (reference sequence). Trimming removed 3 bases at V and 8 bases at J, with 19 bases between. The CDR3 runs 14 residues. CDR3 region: CSARMDAYSLGYTF. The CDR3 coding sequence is TGCAGTGCTAGGATGGACGCCTACAGCCTAGGCTACACCTTC.

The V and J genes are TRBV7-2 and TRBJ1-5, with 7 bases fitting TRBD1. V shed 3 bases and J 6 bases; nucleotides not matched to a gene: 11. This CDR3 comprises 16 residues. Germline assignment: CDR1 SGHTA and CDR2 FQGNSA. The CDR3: CASSFREGARGQPQHF. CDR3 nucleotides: TGTGCCAGCAGCTTCCGAGAGGGGGCGAGGGGTCAGCCCCAGCATTTT.

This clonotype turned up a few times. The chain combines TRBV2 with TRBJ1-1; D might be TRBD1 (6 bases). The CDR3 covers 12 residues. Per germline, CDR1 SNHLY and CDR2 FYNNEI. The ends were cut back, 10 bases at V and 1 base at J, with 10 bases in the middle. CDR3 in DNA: TGTGCCACGTACAGGGAGAACACTGAAGCTTTCTTT. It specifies CATYRENTEAFF.

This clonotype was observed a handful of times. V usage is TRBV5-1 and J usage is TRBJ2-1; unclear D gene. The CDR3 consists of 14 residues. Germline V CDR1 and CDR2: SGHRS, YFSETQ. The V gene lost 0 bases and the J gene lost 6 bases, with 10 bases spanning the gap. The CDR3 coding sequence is TGCGCCAGCAGCTTGGGTGGGCGTATCAATGAGCAGTTCTTC. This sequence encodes CASSLGGRINEQFF.

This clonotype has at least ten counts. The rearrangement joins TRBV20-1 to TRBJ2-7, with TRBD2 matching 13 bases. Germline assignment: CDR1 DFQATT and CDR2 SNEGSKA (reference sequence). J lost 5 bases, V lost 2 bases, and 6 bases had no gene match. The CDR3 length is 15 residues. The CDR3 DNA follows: TGCAGTGCTAGATCCCCGGGACTAGCGGGAAACGAGCAGTACTTC. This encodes CSARSPGLAGNEQYF.